A selection of T cell receptor beta chains follows, all from one sample in a study of T cell changes during pregnancy in multiple sclerosis. Sequencing was performed with immunoSEQ multiplex PCR; in TCRdb, only in-frame clones are kept and a portion is missing. The sample records about 40,000 clones, roughly 87% being singletons. This sample comprised CD4+ T cells from peripheral blood mononuclear cells, obtained after pregnancy. These receptors were taken from a female donor with multiple sclerosis, enrolled in a pregnancy study. Both conserved end residues are part of each CDR3. D genes are given only for firm matches. Clone size is given for some rows only: seen once, a few or many times, or a class if the clone is expanded.

d_gene	v_gene	j_gene	abundance	CDR3nt	CDR3aa
TRBD1	TRBV6-6	TRBJ2-2	-	TGTGCCAGCTTGAGACAGGGGGCGCTCCCCGGGGAGCTGTTTTTT	CASLRQGALPGELFF
-	TRBV9	TRBJ2-3	-	TGTGCCAGCAGCGTAGGAGGCACAGATACGCAGTATTTT	CASSVGGTDTQYF
-	TRBV18	TRBJ2-7	-	TGTGCCAGCTCACCAGATTGGGCCCACGAGCAGTACTTC	CASSPDWAHEQYF
-	TRBV6-6	TRBJ2-6	-	TGTGCCAGCAGCTCTAGGGGGGGGCTTGGGGCCAACGTCCTGACTTTC	CASSSRGGLGANVLTF
-	TRBV6-5	TRBJ1-2	-	TGTGCCAGCAGCCAAGACAGCTATGGCTACACCTTC	CASSQDSYGYTF
TRBD2	TRBV29-1	TRBJ2-3	-	TGCAGCGTCCTAACTAGCGGGTTAATAGATACGCAGTATTTT	CSVLTSGLIDTQYF
TRBD1	TRBV5-4	TRBJ2-7	-	TGTGCCAGCAGCCAACGAAGGGGGCGCGCCTACGAGCAGTACTTC	CASSQRRGRAYEQYF
-	TRBV10-1	TRBJ2-1	-	TGCGCCACCGGAGAAAATAATGAGCAGTTCTTC	CATGENNEQFF
-	TRBV7-9	TRBJ1-2	-	TGTGCCAGCAGCCCCTTAAATCAGCAAAGGGGGAACTATGGCTACACCTTC	CASSPLNQQRGNYGYTF
-	TRBV7-6	TRBJ1-2	few	TGTGCCAGCAGCAGTACAGGGATCGGATATGGCTACACCTTC	CASSSTGIGYGYTF
TRBD1	TRBV18	TRBJ1-1	-	TGTGCCAGCTCACGCCTGGACAGGGACACTGAAGCTTTCTTT	CASSRLDRDTEAFF
TRBD2	TRBV18	TRBJ2-5	few	TGTGCCAGCTCCCCCGGACTAGTCCAAGAGACCCAGTACTTC	CASSPGLVQETQYF
-	TRBV7-9	TRBJ2-5	-	TGTGCCAGCAGCTTACTGGACAACCGGGCCCAGTACTTC	CASSLLDNRAQYF
TRBD1	TRBV28	TRBJ2-7	-	TGTGCCAGCACCATCACGACAGGGGAGGACGAGCAGTACTTC	CASTITTGEDEQYF
TRBD1	TRBV19	TRBJ2-1	-	TGTGCCAGTAGTTCGACAGGGGAGCTCAATGAGCAGTTCTTC	CASSSTGELNEQFF
-	TRBV6-5	TRBJ1-6	-	TGTGCCAGCTCCTTCGGGGGTACCTATAATTCACCCCTCCACTTT	CASSFGGTYNSPLHF
TRBD2	TRBV6-1	TRBJ2-3	-	TGTGCCAGCAGTGAAGCACGGACTAGCGGGGGGTCGGATACGCAGTATTTT	CASSEARTSGGSDTQYF
-	TRBV5-1	TRBJ1-2	-	TGCGCCAGCAGCCAGGAGGCAGGCCACCTATATGGCTACACCTTC	CASSQEAGHLYGYTF
-	TRBV29-1	TRBJ2-1	-	TGCAGCGTTGAAGAACCAAGTACACCCAACAATGAGCAGTTCTTC	CSVEEPSTPNNEQFF
-	TRBV5-6	TRBJ2-3	-	TGTGCCAGCAGCTTTCGGGGTTTGTATGCAGATACGCAGTATTTT	CASSFRGLYADTQYF
-	TRBV27	TRBJ1-1	-	TGTGCCAGCCTTCCTTCCCAACATGTTCGCACTGAAGCTTTCTTT	CASLPSQHVRTEAFF
-	TRBV10-3	TRBJ2-5	once	TGTGCCAGCAGGGGTTCACCTAGGGGGACCCAGTACTTC	CASRGSPRGTQYF
-	TRBV7-9	TRBJ1-1	-	TGTGCCAGCAGCTTGAGGTCCGAAGCTTTCTTT	CASSLRSEAFF
-	TRBV27	TRBJ1-5	-	TGTGCCAGCAGTCGCACCCCCACAGTTTATAGCAATCAGCCCCAGCATTTT	CASSRTPTVYSNQPQHF
TRBD1	TRBV28	TRBJ1-1	-	TGTGCCAGCAGTCAAGGGGACAGAGTGACTGAAGCTTTCTTT	CASSQGDRVTEAFF
TRBD1	TRBV9	TRBJ2-4	-	TGTGCCAGCAGCGTAGGACAGGGGAGGGCCAAAAACATTCAGTACTTC	CASSVGQGRAKNIQYF
TRBD1	TRBV2	TRBJ1-3	-	TGTGCCAGCAGTGACGACAGGGCCTCTGGAAACACCATATATTTT	CASSDDRASGNTIYF
TRBD2	TRBV5-1	TRBJ2-1	-	TGCGCCAGCAGCGATCGCGGGGGGCCCTACAATGAGCAGTTCTTC	CASSDRGGPYNEQFF
-	TRBV7-2	TRBJ2-1	-	TGTGCCAGCAGCCATTCGGGTAGCGATGAGCAGTTCTTC	CASSHSGSDEQFF
-	TRBV2	TRBJ1-1	-	TGTGCCACCAGCGGGGTTTTCGGTCAGTTAGCTTTCTTT	CATSGVFGQLAFF
TRBD1	TRBV30	TRBJ1-5	few	TGTGCCTGGAGTGCAGGGGGCGACGGTCAGCCCCAGCATTTT	CAWSAGGDGQPQHF
-	TRBV7-9	TRBJ2-1	-	TGTGCCAGCAGCTTAGCGCGTCGAGGGAGCTCCTACAATGAGCAGTTCTTC	CASSLARRGSSYNEQFF
-	TRBV4-2	TRBJ2-1	-	TGTGCCAGCAGCCGGGAGCCCAGCTCCTACAATGAGCAGTTCTTC	CASSREPSSYNEQFF
TRBD2	TRBV30	TRBJ2-3	-	TGTGCCTGGAACCCCTACAAGCGGGGGGACCCGTGGGTGCAGTATTTT	CAWNPYKRGDPWVQYF
TRBD1	TRBV4-3	TRBJ1-6	once	TGCGCCAGCGCCTCCGACAGGGGCAATTCACCCCTCCACTTT	CASASDRGNSPLHF
-	TRBV5-1	TRBJ1-2	-	TGCGCCAGCAGCTTGGGGGTGGCGACAGCCGGTTTCGGGTATGGCTACACCTTC	CASSLGVATAGFGYGYTF
-	TRBV9	TRBJ2-5	-	TGTGCCAGCAGCGTAGCTAGCCTGTCGGAGACCCAGTACTTC	CASSVASLSETQYF
-	TRBV7-3	TRBJ2-3	once	TGTGCCAGCAGCTTCGCCGGGGGGCCTGGAACAGATACGCAGTATTTT	CASSFAGGPGTDTQYF
-	TRBV30	TRBJ2-1	-	TGTGCCTGGTCGGGTGCCCAGCAGTTCTTC	CAWSGAQQFF
-	TRBV5-1	TRBJ2-3	-	TGCGCCAGCAGCTTCGCGGGGAGTAGAGATACGCAGTATTTT	CASSFAGSRDTQYF
TRBD2	TRBV7-9	TRBJ2-7	-	TGTGCCAGCAGCACGCAGATAGCGGGGGGCACCACAAGCTCCTACGAGCAGTACTTC	CASSTQIAGGTTSSYEQYF
TRBD1	TRBV5-6	TRBJ2-3	-	TGTGCCAGCAGCCCTGGACAGGGGTACCCAGATACGCAGTATTTT	CASSPGQGYPDTQYF
-	TRBV5-5	TRBJ1-2	-	TGTGCCAGCAGCTTATTCACAGGGATTAGAGCGGATGGCTACACCTTC	CASSLFTGIRADGYTF
-	TRBV2	TRBJ2-4	-	TGTGCCAGCAGTCCCCGGGACTCTCAGTACTTC	CASSPRDSQYF
TRBD1	TRBV10-2	TRBJ2-7	once	TGCGCCAGCAGTGGACAGGGGGCGGGGGAGCAGTACTTC	CASSGQGAGEQYF
-	TRBV28	TRBJ1-2	-	TGTGCCAGCAGTTTGGCGGTTAACTATGGCTACACCTTC	CASSLAVNYGYTF
-	TRBV6-1	TRBJ1-2	-	TGTGCCAGCAGTGAATATTGGGGGCGCGGGGGCTACACCTTC	CASSEYWGRGGYTF
TRBD1	TRBV19	TRBJ2-1	-	TGTGCCAGTAGGATACCGGGACAGGGGGCGAATGAGCAGTTCTTC	CASRIPGQGANEQFF
TRBD2	TRBV9	TRBJ2-3	-	TGTGCCAGCAGCAGGCGACTAGCGGGGGTCACAGATACGCAGTATTTT	CASSRRLAGVTDTQYF
TRBD2	TRBV29-1	TRBJ2-5	-	TGCAGCGTTGAGACTAGCGGCGGGGAGACCCAGTACTTC	CSVETSGGETQYF
-	TRBV19	TRBJ2-3	-	TGTGCCAGTAGTATTCGGGGGAACGCAGATACGCAGTATTTT	CASSIRGNADTQYF